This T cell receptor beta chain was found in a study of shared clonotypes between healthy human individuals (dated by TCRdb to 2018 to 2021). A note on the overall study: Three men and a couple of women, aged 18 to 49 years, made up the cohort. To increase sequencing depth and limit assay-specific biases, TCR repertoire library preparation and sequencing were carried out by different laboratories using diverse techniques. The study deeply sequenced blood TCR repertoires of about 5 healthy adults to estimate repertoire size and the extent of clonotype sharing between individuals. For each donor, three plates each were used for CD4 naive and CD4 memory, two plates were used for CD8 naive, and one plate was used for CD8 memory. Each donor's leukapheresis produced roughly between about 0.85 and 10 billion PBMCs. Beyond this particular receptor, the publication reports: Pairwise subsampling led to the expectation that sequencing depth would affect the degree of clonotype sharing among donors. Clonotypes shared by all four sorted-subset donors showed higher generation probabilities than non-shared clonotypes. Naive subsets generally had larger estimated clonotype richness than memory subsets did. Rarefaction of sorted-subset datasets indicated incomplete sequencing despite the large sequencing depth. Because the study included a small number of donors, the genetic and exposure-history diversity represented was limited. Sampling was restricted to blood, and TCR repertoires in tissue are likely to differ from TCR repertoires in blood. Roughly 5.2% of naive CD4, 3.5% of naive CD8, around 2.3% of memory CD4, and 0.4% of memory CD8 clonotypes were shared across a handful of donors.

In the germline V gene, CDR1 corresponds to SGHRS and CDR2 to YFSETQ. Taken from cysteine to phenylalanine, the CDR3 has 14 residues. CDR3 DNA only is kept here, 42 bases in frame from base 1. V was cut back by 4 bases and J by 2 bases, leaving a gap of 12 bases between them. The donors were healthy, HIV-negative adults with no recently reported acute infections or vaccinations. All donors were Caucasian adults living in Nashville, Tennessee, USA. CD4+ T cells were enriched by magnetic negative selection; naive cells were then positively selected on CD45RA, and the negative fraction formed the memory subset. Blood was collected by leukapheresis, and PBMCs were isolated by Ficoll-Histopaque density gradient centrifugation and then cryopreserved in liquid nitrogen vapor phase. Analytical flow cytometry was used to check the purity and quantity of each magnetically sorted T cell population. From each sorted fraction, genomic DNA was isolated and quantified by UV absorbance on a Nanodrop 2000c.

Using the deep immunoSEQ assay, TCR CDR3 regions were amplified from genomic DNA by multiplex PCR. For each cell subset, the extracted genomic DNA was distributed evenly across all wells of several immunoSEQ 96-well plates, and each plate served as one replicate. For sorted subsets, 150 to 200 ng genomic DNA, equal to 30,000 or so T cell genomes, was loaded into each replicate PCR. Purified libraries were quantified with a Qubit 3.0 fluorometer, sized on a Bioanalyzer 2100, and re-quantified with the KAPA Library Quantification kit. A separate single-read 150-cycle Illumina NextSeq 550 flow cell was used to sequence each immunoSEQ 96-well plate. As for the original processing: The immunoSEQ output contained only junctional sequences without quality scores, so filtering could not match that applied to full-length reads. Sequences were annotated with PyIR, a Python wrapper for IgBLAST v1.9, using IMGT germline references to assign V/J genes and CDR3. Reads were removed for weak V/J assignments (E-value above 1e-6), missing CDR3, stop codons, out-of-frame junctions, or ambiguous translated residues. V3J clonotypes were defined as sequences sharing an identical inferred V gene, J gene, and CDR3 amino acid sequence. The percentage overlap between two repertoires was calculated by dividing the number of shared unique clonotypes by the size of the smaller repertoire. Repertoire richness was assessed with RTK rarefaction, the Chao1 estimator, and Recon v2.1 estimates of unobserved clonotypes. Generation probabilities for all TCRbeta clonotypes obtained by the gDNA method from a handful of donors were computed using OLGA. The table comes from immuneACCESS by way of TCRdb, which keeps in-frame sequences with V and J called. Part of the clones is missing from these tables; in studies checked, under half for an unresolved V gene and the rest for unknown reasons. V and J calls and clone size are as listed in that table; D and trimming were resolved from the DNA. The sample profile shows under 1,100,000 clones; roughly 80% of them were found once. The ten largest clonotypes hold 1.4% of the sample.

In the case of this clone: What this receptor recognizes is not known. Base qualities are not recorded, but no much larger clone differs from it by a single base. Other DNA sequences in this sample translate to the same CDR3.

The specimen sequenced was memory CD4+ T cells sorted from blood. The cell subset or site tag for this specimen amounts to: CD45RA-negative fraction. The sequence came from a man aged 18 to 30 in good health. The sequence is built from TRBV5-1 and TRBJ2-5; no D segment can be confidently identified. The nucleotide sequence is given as TGCGCCAGCAGCCCCGGCGGTGCGCAAGAGACCCAGTACTTC. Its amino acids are CASSPGGAQETQYF.